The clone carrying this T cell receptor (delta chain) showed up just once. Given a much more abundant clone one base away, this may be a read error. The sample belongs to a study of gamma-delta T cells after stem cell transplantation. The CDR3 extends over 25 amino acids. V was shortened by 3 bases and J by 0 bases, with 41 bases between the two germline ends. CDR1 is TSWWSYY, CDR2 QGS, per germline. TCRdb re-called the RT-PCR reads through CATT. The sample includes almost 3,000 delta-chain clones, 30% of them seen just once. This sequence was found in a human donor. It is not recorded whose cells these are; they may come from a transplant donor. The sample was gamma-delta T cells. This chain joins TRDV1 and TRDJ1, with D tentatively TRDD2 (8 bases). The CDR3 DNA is TGTGCTCTTGGGGAGTTAGCTTCCTACGTAAAGGGAAGGTGGGGGACTCTACCGTACACCGATAAACTCATCTTT. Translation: CALGELASYVKGRWGTLPYTDKLIF.